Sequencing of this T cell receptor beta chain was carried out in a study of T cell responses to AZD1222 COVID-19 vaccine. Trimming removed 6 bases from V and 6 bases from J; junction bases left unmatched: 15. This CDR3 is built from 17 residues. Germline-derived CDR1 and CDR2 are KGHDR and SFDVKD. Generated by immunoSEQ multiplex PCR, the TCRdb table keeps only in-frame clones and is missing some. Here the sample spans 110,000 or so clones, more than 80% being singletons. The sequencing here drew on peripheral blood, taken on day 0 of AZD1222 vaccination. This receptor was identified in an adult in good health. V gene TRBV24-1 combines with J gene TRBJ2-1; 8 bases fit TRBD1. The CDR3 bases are TGTGCCACCAGTCGGCAGGGGGCGGGTTCAAAAGGCAATGAGCAGTTCTTC. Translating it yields CATSRQGAGSKGNEQFF.